This T cell receptor beta chain was found in a study of radiation and T cells in renal cell carcinoma. Sequencing used immunoSEQ multiplex PCR; TCRdb keeps in-frame clones, though not all of them. Of some 97,000 clones detected, 84% appear once; the ten largest clones hold about 7.2%. Whole-study findings and limits: In blood, top tumor clones expanded by 2 weeks, shrinking by 4. Without pretreatment biopsies, baseline tumor clonotype presence was undetermined.

Time point indicated: blood 4 weeks post-SBRT, at nephrectomy. Treatment defined: 15 Gy SBRT to primary tumor, nephrectomy 4 weeks later. Details on this clone: The antigen remains undetermined.

The V and J ends lost 3 bases and 3 bases respectively, with 14 bases between them. Germline V gene sequence: CDR1 SQVTM, CDR2 ANQGSEA. The CDR3 is 14 amino acids. The sequences come from blood, collected from a patient whose treatment included radiotherapy and nephrectomy. The origin of this receptor is a man between 60 and 70 years old with renal cell carcinoma. The J gene is TRBJ1-1, the V gene TRBV29-1, with TRBD1 as a possible D gene (5 bases). As DNA, the CDR3 is TGCAGCGTTGAGGGCCCGGGGGGGGACACTGAAGCTTTCTTT. Encoded protein: CSVEGPGGDTEAFF. The variable domain in full, with the rest retrieved from reference TRBV29-1 and TRBJ1-1, is SAVISQKPSRDICQRGTSLTIQCQVDSQVTMMFWYRQQPGQSLTLIATANQGSEATYESGFVIDKFPISRPNLTFSTLTVSNMSPEDSSIYLCSVEGPGGDTEAFFGQGTRLTVV.